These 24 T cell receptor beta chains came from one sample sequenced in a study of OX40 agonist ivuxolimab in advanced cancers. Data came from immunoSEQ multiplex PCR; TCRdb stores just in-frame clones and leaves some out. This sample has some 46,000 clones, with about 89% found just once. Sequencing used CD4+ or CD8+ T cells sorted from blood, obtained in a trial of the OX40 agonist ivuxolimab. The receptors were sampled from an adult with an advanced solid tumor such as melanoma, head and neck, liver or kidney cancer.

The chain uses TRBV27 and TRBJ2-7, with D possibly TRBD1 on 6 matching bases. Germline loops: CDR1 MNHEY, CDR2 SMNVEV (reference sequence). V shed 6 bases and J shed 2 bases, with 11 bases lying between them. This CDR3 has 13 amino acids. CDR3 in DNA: TGTGCCAGCAGATGGGACATTACCTACGAGCAGTACTTC. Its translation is CASRWDITYEQYF.

In DNA, the CDR3 is TGTGCCACCAGCAGGGGCCAGGGGTTGAGAACTGAAGCTTTCTTT. This gives the protein CATSRGQGLRTEAFF. The rearrangement uses TRBV15 and TRBJ1-1, with a tentative D call TRBD1 (6 bases). This CDR3 spans 15 amino acids. V was shortened by 3 bases and J by 5 bases, with 16 bases between the two germline ends. Germline values: CDR1 LNHNV, CDR2 YYDKDF (reference sequence).

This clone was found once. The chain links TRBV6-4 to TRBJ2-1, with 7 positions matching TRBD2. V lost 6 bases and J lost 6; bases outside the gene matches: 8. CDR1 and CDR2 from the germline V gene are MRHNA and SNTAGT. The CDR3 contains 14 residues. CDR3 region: CASSLLASGNEQFF. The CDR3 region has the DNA TGTGCCAGCAGCCTACTAGCGTCAGGCAATGAGCAGTTCTTC.

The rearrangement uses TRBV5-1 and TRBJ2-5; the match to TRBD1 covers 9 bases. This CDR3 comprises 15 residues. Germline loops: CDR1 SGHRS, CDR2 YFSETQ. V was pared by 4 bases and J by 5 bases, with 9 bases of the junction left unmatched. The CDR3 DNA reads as TGCGCCAGCAGCCCGGGACAGGGTGTGGGGGAGACCCAGTACTTC. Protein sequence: CASSPGQGVGETQYF.

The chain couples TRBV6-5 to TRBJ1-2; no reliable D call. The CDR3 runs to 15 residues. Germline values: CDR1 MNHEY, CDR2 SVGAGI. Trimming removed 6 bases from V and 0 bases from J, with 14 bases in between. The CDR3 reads CASSPSASSNYGYTF. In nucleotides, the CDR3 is TGTGCCAGCAGCCCCTCAGCTAGTTCTAACTATGGCTACACCTTC.

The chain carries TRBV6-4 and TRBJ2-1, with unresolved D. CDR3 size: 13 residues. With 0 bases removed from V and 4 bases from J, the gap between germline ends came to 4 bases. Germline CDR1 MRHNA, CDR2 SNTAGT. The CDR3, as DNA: TGTGCCAGCAGTGACTCAGGGTACAATGAGCAGTTCTTC. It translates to CASSDSGYNEQFF.

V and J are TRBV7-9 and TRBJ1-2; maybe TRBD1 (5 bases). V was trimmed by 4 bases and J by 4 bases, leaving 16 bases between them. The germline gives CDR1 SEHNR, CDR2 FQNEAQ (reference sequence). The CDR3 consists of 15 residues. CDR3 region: CASSSSGDERYGYTF. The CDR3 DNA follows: TGTGCCAGCAGCTCGTCGGGGGACGAACGCTATGGCTACACCTTC.

The CDR3: CASSPSLATGELFF. CDR3 DNA: TGTGCCAGCAGTCCATCACTTGCAACCGGGGAGCTGTTTTTT. The chain recombines TRBV6-5 with TRBJ2-2; D call uncertain. This CDR3 spans 14 amino acids. Trimming stripped 5 bases from V and 5 bases from J, with 12 bases between. Germline CDR1 is MNHEY and CDR2 is SVGAGI.

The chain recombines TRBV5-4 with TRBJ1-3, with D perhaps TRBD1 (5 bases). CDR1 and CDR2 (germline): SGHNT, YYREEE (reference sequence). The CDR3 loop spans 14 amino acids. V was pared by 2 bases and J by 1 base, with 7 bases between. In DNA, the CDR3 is TGTGCCAGCAGCTTCGGGGGGTCTGGAAACACCATATATTTT. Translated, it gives CASSFGGSGNTIYF.

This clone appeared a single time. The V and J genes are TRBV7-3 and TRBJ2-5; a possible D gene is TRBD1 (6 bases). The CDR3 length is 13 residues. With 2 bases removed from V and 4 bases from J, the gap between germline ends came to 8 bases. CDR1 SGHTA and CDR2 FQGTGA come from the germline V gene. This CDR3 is CASSLEQGETQYF. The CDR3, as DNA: TGTGCCAGCAGCTTAGAACAGGGAGAGACCCAGTACTTC.

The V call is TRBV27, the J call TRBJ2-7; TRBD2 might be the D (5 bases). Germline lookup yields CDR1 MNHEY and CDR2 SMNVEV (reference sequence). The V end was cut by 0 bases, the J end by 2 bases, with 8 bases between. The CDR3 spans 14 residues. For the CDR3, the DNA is TGTGCCAGCAGTTTATCGGGAGTTCCCTACGAGCAGTACTTC. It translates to CASSLSGVPYEQYF.

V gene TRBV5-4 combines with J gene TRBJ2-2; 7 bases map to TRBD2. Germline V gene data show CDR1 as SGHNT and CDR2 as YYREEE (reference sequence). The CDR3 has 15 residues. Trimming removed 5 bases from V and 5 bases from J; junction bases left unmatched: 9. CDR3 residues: CASRPGTTLTGELFF. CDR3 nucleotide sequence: TGTGCCAGCAGGCCCGGGACTACTTTAACCGGGGAGCTGTTTTTT. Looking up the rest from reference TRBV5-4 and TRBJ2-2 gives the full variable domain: ETGVTQSPTHLIKTRGQQVTLRCSSQSGHNTVSWYQQALGQGPQFIFQYYREEENGRGNFPPRFSGLQFPNYSSELNVNALELDDSALYLCASRPGTTLTGELFFGEGSRLTVL.

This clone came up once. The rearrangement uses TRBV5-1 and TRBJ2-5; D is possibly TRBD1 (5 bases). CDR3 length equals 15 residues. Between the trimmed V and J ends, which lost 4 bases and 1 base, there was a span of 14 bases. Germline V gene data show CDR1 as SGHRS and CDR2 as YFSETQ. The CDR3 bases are TGCGCCAGCAGCCCCCTGGGTGGGGCCCAAGAGACCCAGTACTTC. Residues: CASSPLGGAQETQYF.

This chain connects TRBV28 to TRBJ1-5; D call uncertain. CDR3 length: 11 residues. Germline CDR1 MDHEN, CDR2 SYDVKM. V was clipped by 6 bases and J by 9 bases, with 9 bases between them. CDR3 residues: CASSRIWPQHF. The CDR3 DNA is TGTGCCAGCAGCAGGATTTGGCCCCAGCATTTT.

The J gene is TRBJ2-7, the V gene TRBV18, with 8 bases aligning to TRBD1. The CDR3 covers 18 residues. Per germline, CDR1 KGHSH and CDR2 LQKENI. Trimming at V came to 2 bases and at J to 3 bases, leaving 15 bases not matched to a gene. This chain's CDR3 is CASSPDPATGAVFYEQYF. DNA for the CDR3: TGTGCCAGCTCACCAGACCCCGCGACAGGGGCCGTCTTCTACGAGCAGTACTTC.

The CDR3 loop is CASSFMSRETYEQYF. DNA for the CDR3: TGTGCCAGCAGCTTCATGTCACGGGAGACCTACGAGCAGTACTTC. This chain joins TRBV5-4 and TRBJ2-7; TRBD2 might be the D (6 bases). This CDR3 is built from 15 residues. The germline V and J ends were trimmed by 2 bases and 2 bases, with 14 bases remaining between them. Per germline, CDR1 SGHNT and CDR2 YYREEE (reference sequence).

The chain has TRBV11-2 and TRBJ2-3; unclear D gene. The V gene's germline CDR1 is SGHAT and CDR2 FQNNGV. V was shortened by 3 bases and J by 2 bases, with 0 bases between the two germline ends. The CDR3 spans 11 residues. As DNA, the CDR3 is TGTGCCAGCAGCTTCACAGATACGCAGTATTTT. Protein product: CASSFTDTQYF. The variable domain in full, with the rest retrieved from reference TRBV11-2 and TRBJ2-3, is EAGVAQSPRYKIIEKRQSVAFWCNPISGHATLYWYQQILGQGPKLLIQFQNNGVVDDSQLPKDRFSAERLKGVDSTLKIQPAKLEDSAVYLCASSFTDTQYFGPGTRLTVL.

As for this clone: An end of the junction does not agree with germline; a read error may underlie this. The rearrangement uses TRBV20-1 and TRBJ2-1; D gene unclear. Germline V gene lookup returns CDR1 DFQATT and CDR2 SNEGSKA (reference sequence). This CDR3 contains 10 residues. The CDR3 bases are TGCAGTGCTCGTTACAGTGAGCAGTTCTTC. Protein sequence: CSARYSEQFF.

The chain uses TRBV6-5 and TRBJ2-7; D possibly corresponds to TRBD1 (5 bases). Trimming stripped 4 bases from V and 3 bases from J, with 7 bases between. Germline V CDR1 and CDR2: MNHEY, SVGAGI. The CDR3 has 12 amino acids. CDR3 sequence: CASSLGDYEQYF. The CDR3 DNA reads TGTGCCAGCAGTTTAGGGGACTACGAGCAGTACTTC.

CDR3 residues: CASSPLKERGGSNSQEQYF. CDR3 in DNA: TGTGCCAGCAGCCCCCTGAAGGAGCGGGGGGGCTCGAACTCTCAGGAGCAGTACTTC. The chain employs TRBV7-9 and TRBJ2-7, with TRBD2 matching over 10 bases. Trimming took 5 bases from V and 7 from J; bases not matched to a gene: 23. From germline, CDR1 is SEHNR and CDR2 FQNEAQ (reference sequence). The CDR3 is 19 amino acids.

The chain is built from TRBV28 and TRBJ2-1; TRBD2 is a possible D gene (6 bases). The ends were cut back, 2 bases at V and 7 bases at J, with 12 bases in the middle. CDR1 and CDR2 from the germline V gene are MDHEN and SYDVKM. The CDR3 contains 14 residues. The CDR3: CASSLAGIANEQFF. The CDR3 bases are TGTGCCAGCAGTTTAGCGGGAATTGCGAATGAGCAGTTCTTC. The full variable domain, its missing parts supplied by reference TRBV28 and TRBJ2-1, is DVKVTQSSRYLVKRTGEKVFLECVQDMDHENMFWYRQDPGLGLRLIYFSYDVKMKEKGDIPEGYSVSREKKERFSLILESASTNQTSMYLCASSLAGIANEQFFGPGTRLTVL.

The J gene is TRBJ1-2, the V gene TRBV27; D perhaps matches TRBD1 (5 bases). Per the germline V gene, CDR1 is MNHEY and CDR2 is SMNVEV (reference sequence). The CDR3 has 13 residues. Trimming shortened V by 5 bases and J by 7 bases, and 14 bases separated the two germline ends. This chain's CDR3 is CASSRGLAGGYTF. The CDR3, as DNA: TGTGCCAGCAGTCGGGGCCTCGCTGGTGGCTACACCTTC.

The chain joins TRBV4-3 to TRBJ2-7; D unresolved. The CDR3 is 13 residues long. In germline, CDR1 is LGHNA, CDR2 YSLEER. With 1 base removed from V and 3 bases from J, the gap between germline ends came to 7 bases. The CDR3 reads CASSQGQFYEQYF. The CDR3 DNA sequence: TGCGCCAGCAGCCAAGGACAATTCTACGAGCAGTACTTC.

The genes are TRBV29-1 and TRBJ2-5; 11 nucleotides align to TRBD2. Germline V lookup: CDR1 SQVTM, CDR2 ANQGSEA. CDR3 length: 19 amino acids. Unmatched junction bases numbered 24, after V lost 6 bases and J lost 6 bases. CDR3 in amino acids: CSVIILQELAGGPSKTQYF. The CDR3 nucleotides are TGCAGCGTGATTATTCTTCAGGAATTAGCGGGAGGGCCGTCGAAGACCCAGTACTTC.